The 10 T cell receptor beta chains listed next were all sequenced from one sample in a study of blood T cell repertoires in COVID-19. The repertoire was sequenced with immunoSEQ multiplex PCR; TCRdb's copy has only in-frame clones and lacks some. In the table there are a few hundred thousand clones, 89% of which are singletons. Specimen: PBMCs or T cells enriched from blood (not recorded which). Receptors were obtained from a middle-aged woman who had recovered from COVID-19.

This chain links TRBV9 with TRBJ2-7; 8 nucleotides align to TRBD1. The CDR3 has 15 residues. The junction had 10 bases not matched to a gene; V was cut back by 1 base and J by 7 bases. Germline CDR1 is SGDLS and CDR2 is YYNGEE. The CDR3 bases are TGTGCCAGCAGCGTACGGGACAGGCCTCGGGAAGAGCAGTACTTC. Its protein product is CASSVRDRPREEQYF.

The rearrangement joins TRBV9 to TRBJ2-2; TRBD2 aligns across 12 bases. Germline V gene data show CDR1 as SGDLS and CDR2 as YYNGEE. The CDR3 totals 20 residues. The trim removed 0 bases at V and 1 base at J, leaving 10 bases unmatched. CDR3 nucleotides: TGTGCCAGCAGCGTAGAGCTAGCGGGGGGGTACACCAAGAACACCGGGGAGCTGTTTTTT. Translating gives CASSVELAGGYTKNTGELFF.

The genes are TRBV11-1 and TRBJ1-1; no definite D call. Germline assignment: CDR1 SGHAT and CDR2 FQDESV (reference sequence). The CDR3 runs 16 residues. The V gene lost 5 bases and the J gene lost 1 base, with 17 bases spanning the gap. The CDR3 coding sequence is TGTGCCAGCAGCCCTCGGCGGGGTGGGGAGAACACTGAAGCTTTCTTT. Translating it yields CASSPRRGGENTEAFF. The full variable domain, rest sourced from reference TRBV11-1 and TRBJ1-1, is EAEVAQSPRYKITEKSQAVAFWCDPISGHATLYWYRQILGQGPELLVQFQDESVVDDSQLPKDRFSAERLKGVDSTLKIQPAELGDSAMYLCASSPRRGGENTEAFFGQGTRLTVV.

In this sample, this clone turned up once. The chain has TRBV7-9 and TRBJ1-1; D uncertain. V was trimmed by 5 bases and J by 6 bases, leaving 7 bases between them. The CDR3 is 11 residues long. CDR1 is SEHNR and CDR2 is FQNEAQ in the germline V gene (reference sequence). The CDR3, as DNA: TGTGCCAGCAGCGTTCCAGCTGAAGCTTTCTTT. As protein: CASSVPAEAFF. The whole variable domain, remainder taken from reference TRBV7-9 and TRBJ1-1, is DTGVSQNPRHKITKRGQNVTFRCDPISEHNRLYWYRQTLGQGPEFLTYFQNEAQLEKSRLLSDRFSAERPKGSFSTLEIQRTEQGDSAMYLCASSVPAEAFFGQGTRLTVV.

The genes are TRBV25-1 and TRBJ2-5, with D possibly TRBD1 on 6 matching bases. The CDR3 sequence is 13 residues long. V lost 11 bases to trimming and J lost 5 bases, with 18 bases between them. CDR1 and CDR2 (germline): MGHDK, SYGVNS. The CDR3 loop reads CAGQGSLGETQYF. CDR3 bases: TGTGCCGGCCAGGGGTCATTGGGGGAGACCCAGTACTTC.

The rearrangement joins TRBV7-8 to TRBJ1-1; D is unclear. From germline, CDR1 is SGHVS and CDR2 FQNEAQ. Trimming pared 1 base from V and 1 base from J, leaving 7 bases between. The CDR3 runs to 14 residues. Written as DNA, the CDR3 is TGTGCCAGCAGCTTAGTACGCGGGAACACTGAAGCTTTCTTT. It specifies CASSLVRGNTEAFF.

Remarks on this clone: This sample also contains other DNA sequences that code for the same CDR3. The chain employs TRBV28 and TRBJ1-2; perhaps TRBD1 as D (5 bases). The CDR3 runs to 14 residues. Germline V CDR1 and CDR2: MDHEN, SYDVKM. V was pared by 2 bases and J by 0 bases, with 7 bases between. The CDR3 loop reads CASSLGGANYGYTF. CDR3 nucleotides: TGTGCCAGCAGTTTAGGGGGGGCTAACTATGGCTACACCTTC.

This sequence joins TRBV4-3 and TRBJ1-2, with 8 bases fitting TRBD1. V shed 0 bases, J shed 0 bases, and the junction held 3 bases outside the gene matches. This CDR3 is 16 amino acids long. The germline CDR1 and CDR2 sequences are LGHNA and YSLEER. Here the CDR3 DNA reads TGCGCCAGCAGCCAAGATAGGACAGGGCCTAACTATGGCTACACCTTC. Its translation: CASSQDRTGPNYGYTF.

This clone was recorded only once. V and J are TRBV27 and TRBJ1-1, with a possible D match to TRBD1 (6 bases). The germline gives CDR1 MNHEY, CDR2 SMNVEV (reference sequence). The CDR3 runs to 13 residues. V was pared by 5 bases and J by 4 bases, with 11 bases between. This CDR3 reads CASSRGTSTEAFF. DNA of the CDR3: TGTGCCAGCAGTCGAGGGACAAGCACTGAAGCTTTCTTT.

CDR3 coding DNA: TGTGCCAGCAGCCAAGAAGTCAGGGTGTGGACCGGGGAGCTGTTTTTT. Its translation is CASSQEVRVWTGELFF. This chain uses TRBV3-1 (or the pseudogene TRBV3-2) with TRBJ2-2, with a weak D call TRBD1 (5 bases). The ends were cut back, 0 bases at V and 5 bases at J, with 13 bases in the middle. This CDR3 comprises 16 residues. Germline values: CDR1 LGHDT, CDR2 YNNKEL (reference sequence).